This entry lists 15 T cell receptor beta chains sequenced from one sample in a study of OX40 agonist ivuxolimab in advanced cancers. Sequencing was performed with immunoSEQ multiplex PCR; in TCRdb, only in-frame clones are kept and a portion is missing. The sample lists roughly 76,000 clones, approximately 90% occurring once. The sample was CD4+ or CD8+ T cells sorted from blood, taken in a trial of the OX40 agonist ivuxolimab. These receptors were taken from an adult with an advanced solid tumor such as melanoma, head and neck, liver or kidney cancer.

The chain combines TRBV6-5 with TRBJ1-1; 7 bases fit TRBD1. Trimming cost V 4 bases and J 1 base; bases outside gene matches: 3. Germline loops: CDR1 MNHEY, CDR2 SVGAGI. This CDR3 is 14 amino acids long. The CDR3: CASSFRGGNTEAFF. Written as DNA, the CDR3 is TGTGCCAGCAGTTTCAGGGGGGGGAACACTGAAGCTTTCTTT.

The chain employs TRBV7-3 and TRBJ2-7; perhaps D is TRBD1 or TRBD2 (5 bases each). Germline V CDR1 and CDR2: SGHTA, FQGTGA. V dropped 0 bases and J dropped 4 bases, with 10 bases sitting between them. This CDR3 has 14 amino acids. In DNA form, the CDR3 reads TGTGCCAGCAGCTTAACAACGGGGCCTTACGAGCAGTACTTC. This encodes CASSLTTGPYEQYF.

This clone was counted a single time. The rearrangement uses TRBV4-2 and TRBJ2-3; no reliable D call. Germline assignment: CDR1 LGHNA and CDR2 YNFKEQ. The CDR3 runs to 13 residues. V lost 2 bases and J 3 bases, leaving 6 bases between the germline ends. This chain's CDR3 is CASSQTRTDTQYF. In DNA form, the CDR3 reads TGTGCCAGCAGCCAAACAAGGACAGATACGCAGTATTTT.

This clone was seen only once. The rearrangement uses TRBV11-3 and TRBJ2-3; weak D call: TRBD2 (5 bases). The CDR3 is 15 residues long. The germline V gene has CDR1 SGHNT and CDR2 YENEEA. Trimming left V 5 bases short and J 1 base short, with 13 bases between. The CDR3 DNA sequence: TGTGCCAGCAGCCCAAGAGGGCAGGGCACAGATACGCAGTATTTT. Translating it yields CASSPRGQGTDTQYF.

The CDR3 sequence is CASSLETVYEQYF. CDR3 DNA: TGCGCCAGCAGCTTAGAGACAGTCTACGAGCAGTACTTC. The chain carries TRBV5-1 and TRBJ2-7, with D possibly matching TRBD1 (5 bases). V was pared by 2 bases and J by 3 bases, with 9 bases between. In germline, CDR1 is SGHRS, CDR2 YFSETQ. This CDR3 comprises 13 residues.

This CDR3 is CASSQAGGYEQYF. The CDR3 nucleotides read TGTGCCAGCTCACAAGCGGGGGGCTACGAGCAGTACTTC. V and J are TRBV18 and TRBJ2-7; 9 positions match TRBD2. Germline CDR1 is KGHSH and CDR2 is LQKENI. The CDR3 spans 13 residues. The V segment lost 4 bases and the J segment 3 bases; nucleotides outside the gene matches: 1.

The chain carries TRBV14 and TRBJ1-3; D gene uncertain. The V end was cut by 4 bases, the J end by 6 bases, with 7 bases between. Per germline, CDR1 SGHDN and CDR2 FVKESK. The CDR3 is made up of 12 amino acids. CDR3 residues: CASSRVENTIYF. CDR3 coding DNA: TGTGCCAGCAGCCGGGTGGAAAACACCATATATTTT.

The chain joins TRBV7-8 to TRBJ2-3; D tentatively fits TRBD1 or TRBD2 (6 bases each). CDR3 length: 16 amino acids. The germline gives CDR1 SGHVS, CDR2 FQNEAQ. Between the trimmed V and J ends, which lost 0 bases and 4 bases, there was a span of 14 bases. Here the CDR3 DNA reads TGTGCCAGCAGCTTAGCGTCCCGGGGGCGCCCAGATACGCAGTATTTT. It yields the protein CASSLASRGRPDTQYF.

This chain links TRBV11-3 with TRBJ1-1, with 7 bases matching TRBD1. The V gene's germline CDR1 is SGHNT and CDR2 YENEEA. There are 15 residues in the CDR3. Losses at the gene ends were 5 bases for V and 5 bases for J; bases not matched to a gene: 11. Here the CDR3 reads CASSMNTGAGTEAFF. CDR3 DNA sequence: TGTGCCAGCAGCATGAATACAGGGGCAGGAACTGAAGCTTTCTTT.

This chain uses TRBV27 with TRBJ2-1; the D is unclear. Germline V gene data show CDR1 as MNHEY and CDR2 as SMNVEV (reference sequence). V gave up 7 bases and J gave up 0 bases, with 19 bases separating them. CDR3 length: 17 amino acids. CDR3 protein: CASKRFPTTNSYNEQFF. CDR3 DNA sequence: TGTGCCAGCAAACGTTTCCCGACCACTAACTCCTACAATGAGCAGTTCTTC.

This clone was counted a few times. CDR3 region: CASSGTGGLSYEQYF. DNA of the CDR3: TGTGCCAGCAGTGGGACAGGGGGACTTTCCTACGAGCAGTACTTC. The chain combines TRBV25-1 with TRBJ2-7; TRBD1 matches 10 bases. Germline-derived CDR1 and CDR2 are MGHDK and SYGVNS. Trimming cost V 4 bases and J 1 base; bases outside gene matches: 4. This CDR3 region has 15 residues.

This clone is labeled as medium-sized. J is TRBJ1-5 and V is TRBV27; D perhaps matches TRBD1 (6 bases). CDR3 size: 12 residues. The ends were cut back, 9 bases at V and 7 bases at J, with 13 bases in the middle. Germline lookup yields CDR1 MNHEY and CDR2 SMNVEV (reference sequence). CDR3 sequence (DNA): TGTGCCAGTCAACAGGGTGACCAGCCCCAGCATTTT. Amino acids: CASQQGDQPQHF.

The chain recombines TRBV2 with TRBJ2-5; unclear D gene. Germline CDR1 and CDR2: SNHLY and FYNNEI. The V end was cut by 4 bases, the J end by 5 bases, with 8 bases between. This CDR3 is built from 12 residues. The CDR3, as DNA: TGTGCCAGCAGTGGAGCCGGGGAGACCCAGTACTTC. It codes for CASSGAGETQYF.

The count of this clone is one. V gene TRBV4-2 combines with J gene TRBJ1-2; no clear D gene. The CDR3 totals 13 residues. The germline gives CDR1 LGHNA, CDR2 YNFKEQ. Trimming stripped 4 bases from V and 7 bases from J, with 13 bases between. CDR3 loop: CASSLQDFGGYTF. Here the CDR3 DNA reads TGTGCCAGCAGCCTTCAGGATTTCGGTGGCTACACCTTC.

The V call is TRBV9, the J call TRBJ2-2; no definite D call. This CDR3 spans 14 amino acids. Germline-derived CDR1 and CDR2 are SGDLS and YYNGEE. With 4 bases removed from V and 0 bases from J, the gap between germline ends came to 7 bases. CDR3 amino acids: CASSPRPNTGELFF. CDR3 nucleotide sequence: TGTGCCAGCAGCCCCAGACCGAACACCGGGGAGCTGTTTTTT.